This T cell receptor (beta chain) was obtained from a study of STAT3 mutations in large granular lymphocyte leukemia. Across the study: Among longitudinally sequenced T-LGLL patients, roughly half had canonical activating STAT3 mutations detected.

Sequencing used immunoSEQ multiplex PCR; TCRdb keeps in-frame clones, though not all of them. The repertoire has 20,000 to 30,000 clones, 94% of them found once; the top ten carry under 7.5%. Note on this clone: What it binds is not known.

Germline loops: CDR1 SGHRS, CDR2 YFSETQ. V shed 7 bases and J shed 4 bases, with 17 bases lying between them. This CDR3 spans 14 amino acids. The study, taken as a whole, reports: Every T-LGLL patient had at least one immunodominant TCRbeta clonotype.

The rearrangement joins TRBV5-1 to TRBJ1-1; maybe TRBD1 (6 bases). The sample consisted of peripheral blood mononuclear cells. The clonotype comes from a man aged 40-49 years with T-cell large granular lymphocyte leukemia. Some clones in this sample may be carry-over from other donors' samples. CDR3 DNA sequence: TGCGCCAGCCGGCAAGGAGGGGGTGGCACTGAAGCTTTCTTT. This encodes CASRQGGGGTEAFF.